Given below is one T cell receptor beta chain in context. The repertoire was sequenced with immunoSEQ multiplex PCR; TCRdb's copy has only in-frame clones and lacks some. The sample lists fewer than 400,000 clones, roughly 85% seen once, with under 2% in the top ten. This specimen belongs to a study of blood T cell repertoires in COVID-19. The wider study: PBMCs, B-cell-depleted T cells, or T cells provided the cDNA or gDNA that made up the material.

CDR3 size: 15 residues. Germline V CDR1 and CDR2: LNHDA, SQIVND (reference sequence). V was clipped by 2 bases and J by 2 bases, with 12 bases between them. The clonotype was recovered from a woman in her 30s who had been exposed to COVID-19. The rearrangement links TRBV19 to TRBJ1-1; D is undetermined. Sequenced input: PBMCs or T cells enriched from blood (not recorded which). Written as DNA, the CDR3 is TGTGCCAGTAGTATACTGGGCCCGTTAAACACTGAAGCTTTCTTT. Amino acid sequence: CASSILGPLNTEAFF.